These 17 T cell receptor beta chains share one sample of origin, sequenced in a study of blood T cell repertoires in COVID-19. Here immunoSEQ multiplex PCR was the method, and the copy in TCRdb shows in-frame clones only, minus some. The table records about 350,000 clones, about 90% of them present only once. Sequences were obtained from PBMCs or T cells enriched from blood (not recorded which). The source of these receptors is a woman in her 30s who had recovered from COVID-19.

This chain links TRBV3-1 (or the pseudogene TRBV3-2) with TRBJ2-3; 9 nucleotides agree with TRBD2. V shed 4 bases and J 1 base; nucleotides not matched to a gene: 3. The CDR3 spans 15 residues. CDR1 and CDR2 (germline): LGHDT, YNNKEL (reference sequence). CDR3 sequence (DNA): TGTGCCAGCAGCCCCGTAGCGGGGGGCACAGATACGCAGTATTTT. It specifies CASSPVAGGTDTQYF.

This sequence joins TRBV19 and TRBJ1-2; TRBD1 aligns across 9 bases. The CDR3 runs 15 residues. Germline loops: CDR1 LNHDA, CDR2 SQIVND (reference sequence). With 8 bases clipped from V and 13 bases from J, the junction kept 20 bases outside the gene matches. For the CDR3, the DNA is TGTGCCAGTGGTGAGAGGGACAGGGATGGCGTTGATCCCACCTTC. It yields the protein CASGERDRDGVDPTF. Full variable domain (remainder filled in from reference TRBV19 and TRBJ1-2): DGGITQSPKYLFRKEGQNVTLSCEQNLNHDAMYWYRQDPGQGLRLIYYSQIVNDFQKGDIAEGYSVSREKKESFPLTVTSAQKNPTAFYLCASGERDRDGVDPTFGSGTRLTVV.

The rearrangement joins TRBV6-5 to TRBJ2-2, with D possibly TRBD1 on 5 matching bases. CDR3 length equals 12 residues. Trimming cost V 6 bases and J 3 bases, with 5 bases left between them. Germline CDR1 reads MNHEY; CDR2 reads SVGAGI. In DNA form, the CDR3 reads TGTGCCAGCAGAGGGGACACCGGGGAGCTGTTTTTT. This translates into CASRGDTGELFF.

The rearrangement joins TRBV2 to TRBJ1-5, with 8 bases that match TRBD1. V was clipped by 6 bases and J by 7 bases; unmatched bases: 5. Germline loops: CDR1 SNHLY, CDR2 FYNNEI. This CDR3 has 13 amino acids. CDR3 sequence: CASRGQEPQPQHF. The CDR3 DNA reads as TGTGCCAGCAGGGGACAGGAGCCCCAGCCCCAGCATTTT.

V is TRBV3-1 (or the pseudogene TRBV3-2) and J is TRBJ1-6; D unclear. Germline V gene lookup returns CDR1 LGHDT and CDR2 YNNKEL (reference sequence). Trimming pared 2 bases from V and 0 bases from J, leaving 11 bases between. The CDR3 consists of 17 residues. CDR3 bases: TGTGCCAGCAGCCAACAACCGGGAAGCTCCTATAATTCACCCCTCCACTTT. It translates to CASSQQPGSSYNSPLHF.

The chain combines TRBV2 with TRBJ2-1; a possible D gene is TRBD1 (6 bases). The CDR3 is 13 residues long. Germline CDR1 SNHLY, CDR2 FYNNEI. The germline V and J ends were trimmed by 5 bases and 6 bases, with 11 bases remaining between them. The CDR3 region is CASSPQGINEQFF. The CDR3 coding sequence is TGTGCCAGCAGTCCACAGGGTATCAATGAGCAGTTCTTC.

Only a few counts were recorded for this clone. The chain employs TRBV3-1 (or the pseudogene TRBV3-2) and TRBJ1-2; unclear D gene. CDR1 and CDR2 from the germline V gene are LGHDT and YNNKEL (reference sequence). CDR3 length: 13 residues. V lost 2 bases and J lost 2, with 6 bases in between. CDR3 loop: CASSQRLNYGYTF. The CDR3 region has the DNA TGTGCCAGCAGCCAACGTCTGAACTATGGCTACACCTTC.

The chain combines TRBV7-2 with TRBJ1-1; D may be TRBD1 (5 bases). Germline-derived CDR1 and CDR2 are SGHTA and FQGNSA. V lost 3 bases, J lost 8 bases, and 10 bases lay in between. CDR3 size: 12 residues. CDR3 bases: TGTGCCAGCAGCTTTTCTCAGGGAGAAGCTTTCTTT. Amino acids: CASSFSQGEAFF.

The genes are TRBV5-1 and TRBJ1-2, with D possibly TRBD1 on 6 matching bases. V was clipped by 4 bases and J by 0 bases, with 13 bases between them. CDR1 is SGHRS and CDR2 is YFSETQ in the germline V gene. This CDR3 spans 15 amino acids. The CDR3 DNA sequence: TGCGCCAGCAGCGCCCGGGACAACACTAACTATGGCTACACCTTC. This sequence encodes CASSARDNTNYGYTF. The whole variable domain, remainder taken from reference TRBV5-1 and TRBJ1-2, is KAGVTQTPRYLIKTRGQQVTLSCSPISGHRSVSWYQQTPGQGLQFLFEYFSETQRNKGNFPGRFSGRQFSNSRSEMNVSTLELGDSALYLCASSARDNTNYGYTFGSGTRLTVV.

The chain recombines TRBV5-5 with TRBJ2-5, with a possible D match to TRBD2 (5 bases). CDR1 is SGHKS, CDR2 YYEKEE, per germline (reference sequence). V gave up 0 bases and J gave up 5 bases, with 14 bases separating them. CDR3 length: 15 residues. The CDR3 loop is CASSLVSPGGETQYF. DNA of the CDR3: TGTGCCAGCAGCTTGGTTTCTCCGGGCGGGGAGACCCAGTACTTC.

The chain is built from TRBV27 and TRBJ2-1, with 14 bases matching TRBD2. Losses at the gene ends were 5 bases for V and 11 bases for J; bases not matched to a gene: 11. Looked up from germline, CDR1 is MNHEY and CDR2 is SMNVEV (reference sequence). The CDR3 is made up of 16 amino acids. The CDR3 DNA reads TGTGCCAGCAGTCCACGACTGGGACTAGCGGGGGCCCAGCAGTTCTTC. Amino acids: CASSPRLGLAGAQQFF.

The rearrangement joins TRBV7-8 to TRBJ1-5, with TRBD1 identical over 9 bases. The junction had 6 bases not matched to a gene; V was cut back by 5 bases and J by 4 bases. CDR1 SGHVS and CDR2 FQNEAQ come from the germline V gene. CDR3 size: 15 residues. In DNA, the CDR3 is TGTGCCAGCAGCCCTACAGGGGGCCGGAATCAGCCCCAGCATTTT. Residues: CASSPTGGRNQPQHF.

This clone appeared a single time. V gene TRBV30 combines with J gene TRBJ2-7; 8 bases fit TRBD1. Germline V gives CDR1 GTSNPN, CDR2 SVGIG (reference sequence). The CDR3 totals 14 residues. Trimming cost V 5 bases and J 2 bases; bases outside gene matches: 8. The CDR3 loop is CAWGTGIGPYEQYF. CDR3 bases: TGTGCCTGGGGGACAGGAATTGGCCCCTACGAGCAGTACTTC.

The chain is built from TRBV19 and TRBJ1-5; TRBD1 matches 12 bases. Germline CDR1 is LNHDA and CDR2 is SQIVND (reference sequence). The junction had 3 bases not matched to a gene; V was cut back by 7 bases and J by 5 bases. The CDR3 extends over 14 amino acids. In DNA form, the CDR3 reads TGTGCCAGTATCGGGACAGGGGGCGATCAGCCCCAGCATTTT. Protein: CASIGTGGDQPQHF. Filled out from reference TRBV19 and TRBJ1-5, the complete variable domain reads DGGITQSPKYLFRKEGQNVTLSCEQNLNHDAMYWYRQDPGQGLRLIYYSQIVNDFQKGDIAEGYSVSREKKESFPLTVTSAQKNPTAFYLCASIGTGGDQPQHFGDGTRLSIL.

This chain connects TRBV10-2 to TRBJ2-3, with 7 bases matching TRBD2. The length of the CDR3 is 16 residues. With 1 base clipped from V and 1 base from J, the junction kept 5 bases outside the gene matches. CDR1 is WSHSY and CDR2 is SAAADI in the germline V gene. The CDR3 is CASSEWGEGGTDTQYF. CDR3 nucleotides: TGCGCCAGCAGTGAGTGGGGGGAGGGTGGCACAGATACGCAGTATTTT.

The genes are TRBV5-6 and TRBJ1-2; unclear D gene. The CDR3 is 13 amino acids. V shed 3 bases and J shed 3 bases, with 9 bases lying between them. In germline, CDR1 is SGHDT, CDR2 YYEEEE. CDR3 in amino acids: CASSSGGYYGYTF. In DNA, the CDR3 is TGTGCCAGCAGCTCGGGCGGGTACTATGGCTACACCTTC.

The chain links TRBV19 to TRBJ2-2; TRBD1 aligns across 7 bases. V was pared by 8 bases and J by 1 base, with 4 bases of the junction left unmatched. Germline V lookup: CDR1 LNHDA, CDR2 SQIVND (reference sequence). The CDR3 is made up of 14 amino acids. The CDR3 DNA follows: TGTGCCAGTCACAGGGGAGTGAACACCGGGGAGCTGTTTTTT. It specifies CASHRGVNTGELFF.